This TCR beta chain was sequenced in a study of blood T cell repertoires in COVID-19. Study background: From T cells, B-cell-depleted T cells, or PBMCs came the material, which was cDNA or gDNA.

In this sample, this clone turned up a few times. V was clipped by 2 bases and J by 4 bases; unmatched bases: 12. The CDR3 extends over 17 amino acids. Looked up from germline, CDR1 is SGHNT and CDR2 is YYREEE (reference sequence). Repertoires were generated with immunoSEQ multiplex PCR, while TCRdb's copy carries only in-frame clones and drops some. The data show under 300,000 clones, around 86% seen once. Sequenced sample: peripheral blood. The TCR was taken from a man aged 50 to 59 with acute or convalescent COVID-19. The chain employs TRBV5-4 and TRBJ1-5, with TRBD1 matching 7 bases. The CDR3 coding sequence is TGTGCCAGCAGCTTCGGCGACGGACAGGCGGCAAATCAGCCCCAGCATTTT. Its protein product is CASSFGDGQAANQPQHF.